Listed here are 21 T cell receptor beta chains from one sample, sequenced in a study of metastatic and nonmetastatic thyroid tumors. MiXCR reprocessed the PCR reads for TCRdb. The sample has tens of thousands of clones; 15% to 20% are singletons. None of the patients had undergone any treatment ahead of thyroid surgery. Input material: blood. Receptor source: a male donor with papillary thyroid cancer or a benign thyroid nodule (not recorded which). Some clones in this sample may be carry-over from other donors' samples.

Turning to this clone: One end of the junction does not line up with germline, which may come from a read error. The V gene is TRBV6-1, the J gene TRBJ2-6; D may be TRBD1 (5 bases). The CDR3 runs 15 residues. CDR1 MNHNS and CDR2 SASEGT come from the germline V gene. CDR3 protein: CASSRYPAGANVPTF. As DNA, the CDR3 is TGTGCCAGCAGTCGTTACCCCGCTGGGGCCAACGTCCCGACTTTC.

This clone was recorded at least ten times. The V gene is TRBV5-5, the J gene TRBJ2-2; tentative D call: TRBD2 (5 bases). V was cut by 4 bases and J by 4 bases, with 8 bases left in between. Per germline, CDR1 SGHKS and CDR2 YYEKEE (reference sequence). CDR3 length: 13 residues. The CDR3 nucleotides read TGTGCCAGCAGCGCGACTATCACCGGGGAGCTGTTTTTT. As protein: CASSATITGELFF.

This clone was observed at least ten times. V is TRBV7-2 and J is TRBJ2-2, with 9 positions matching TRBD2. Germline V lookup: CDR1 SGHTA, CDR2 FQGNSA. The CDR3 contains 15 residues. Losses at the gene ends were 1 base for V and 6 bases for J; bases not matched to a gene: 3. The CDR3, as DNA: TGTGCCAGCAGCTTAGTTCTAGCGGGGTCCGGGGAGCTGTTTTTT. Protein: CASSLVLAGSGELFF.

This clone was seen ten or more times. The rearrangement links TRBV10-3 to TRBJ2-7; TRBD1 might be the D (7 bases). The V end lost 6 bases, the J end lost 2 bases, and 11 bases lay between the germline ends. Germline CDR1 and CDR2: ENHRY and SYGVKD. The CDR3 runs 13 residues. DNA for the CDR3: TGTGCCATCAGCCAGGGGGAGGCCTACGAGCAGTACTTC. This encodes CAISQGEAYEQYF.

With respect to this clone: A much larger clone lies a single base off, so this may be a read error. The chain links TRBV5-4 to TRBJ2-7; 9 nucleotides align to TRBD2. The CDR3 is 14 amino acids. Per germline, CDR1 SGHNT and CDR2 YYREEE (reference sequence). Losses at the gene ends were 6 bases for V and 4 bases for J; bases not matched to a gene: 8. In nucleotides, the CDR3 is TGTGCCAGCATCTCAGTAGCGGGAGCTTACGAGCAGTACTTC. Its translation: CASISVAGAYEQYF.

Many counts were recorded for this clone. Being one base from a much bigger clone, this may be a read error. The chain couples TRBV2 to TRBJ1-5; 7 nucleotides agree with TRBD1. The CDR3 spans 15 residues. Germline lookup yields CDR1 SNHLY and CDR2 FYNNEI. The DNA of the CDR3 is TGTGCCAGCAAAGAGGGACAGAGCGACAATCGGCCCCAGCATTTT. This translates into CASKEGQSDNRPQHF.

The chain employs TRBV6-1 and TRBJ2-1, with D perhaps TRBD2 (6 bases). The CDR3 has 12 residues. Trimming pared 6 bases from V and 7 bases from J, leaving 10 bases between. In germline, CDR1 is MNHNS, CDR2 SASEGT. The CDR3 sequence is CASRTGENEQFF. CDR3 DNA sequence: TGTGCCAGCAGAACGGGGGAGAATGAGCAGTTCTTC.

This clone appeared a few times. The chain is built from TRBV27 and TRBJ2-7; 8 nucleotides match TRBD2. The germline gives CDR1 MNHEY, CDR2 SMNVEV (reference sequence). CDR3 length equals 13 residues. After removal of 5 bases from V and 4 bases from J, the junction contained 4 bases not matched to a gene. The CDR3 sequence: CASSPRGGYEQYF. As DNA, the CDR3 is TGTGCCAGCAGTCCCCGGGGGGGGTACGAGCAGTACTTC.

This clone has at least ten counts. CDR3 DNA sequence: TGTGCCTGGAAACAGGGGGCTGGAAACACCATATATTTT. Its protein product is CAWKQGAGNTIYF. The chain recombines TRBV30 with TRBJ1-3; 8 bases map to TRBD1. Germline CDR1 and CDR2: GTSNPN and SVGIG (reference sequence). This CDR3 spans 13 amino acids. V shed 4 bases and J 2 bases; nucleotides not matched to a gene: 1.

This clone was picked up a small number of times. A read error may be the cause here, since a much bigger clone is one base away. V is TRBV29-1 and J is TRBJ2-7; TRBD1 might be the D (6 bases). Germline loops: CDR1 SQVTM, CDR2 ANQGSEA. The CDR3 has 11 residues. V dropped 7 bases and J dropped 5 bases, with 12 bases sitting between them. CDR3 sequence: CSAGRGNEQYF. As DNA, the CDR3 is TGCAGCGCCGGAAGGGGGAACGAGCAGTACTTC.

A note on this clone: A single base separates this from a much larger clone, so it may be a read error. The CDR3 nucleotides read TGTGCCAGCATCCGGGGTTACGAGCAGTACTTC. Translated: CASIRGYEQYF. The chain combines TRBV6-1 with TRBJ2-7; D is perhaps TRBD2 (5 bases). V was shortened by 7 bases and J by 4 bases, with 8 bases between the two germline ends. This CDR3 has 11 residues. Germline V lookup: CDR1 MNHNS, CDR2 SASEGT.

The chain has TRBV7-6 and TRBJ2-7, with 7 bases identical to TRBD1. The CDR3 consists of 14 residues. From germline, CDR1 is SGHVS and CDR2 FNYEAQ. With 5 bases clipped from V and 5 bases from J, the junction kept 9 bases outside the gene matches. The CDR3 region is CASSPRQGIHEQYF. The CDR3 DNA reads TGTGCCAGCAGCCCTCGACAGGGTATTCACGAGCAGTACTTC. The variable domain in full, completed from reference TRBV7-6 and TRBJ2-7, reads GAGVSQSPRYKVTKRGQDVALRCDPISGHVSLYWYRQALGQGPEFLTYFNYEAQQDKSGLPNDRFSAERPEGSISTLTIQRTEQRDSAMYRCASSPRQGIHEQYFGPGTRLTVT.

This clone was seen ten or more times. Other DNA sequences from this sample encode an identical CDR3 as well. The CDR3 sequence: CASSQDQRGANEKLFF. Here the CDR3 DNA reads TGTGCCAGCAGCCAAGATCAGAGGGGGGCTAATGAAAAACTGTTTTTT. V is TRBV4-2 and J is TRBJ1-4; a weak D match, TRBD1 (6 bases). V was shortened by 0 bases and J by 3 bases, with 11 bases between the two germline ends. CDR3 length: 16 residues. Germline V CDR1 and CDR2: LGHNA, YNFKEQ.

This clone was counted ten times or more. The chain recombines TRBV19 with TRBJ2-3; 9 bases fit TRBD1. This CDR3 has 15 amino acids. Trimming removed 6 bases from V and 4 bases from J; junction bases left unmatched: 8. Per germline, CDR1 LNHDA and CDR2 SQIVND (reference sequence). CDR3 sequence reads: CASRSGQGVADTQYF. CDR3 DNA: TGTGCCAGTAGATCGGGACAGGGAGTTGCAGATACGCAGTATTTT.

This clone was recorded at least ten times. The V and J genes are TRBV29-1 and TRBJ1-2, with 7 nucleotides matching TRBD1. Germline CDR1 reads SQVTM; CDR2 reads ANQGSEA. J gave up 6 bases and V 7 bases, and 5 bases lay outside the gene matches. This CDR3 is built from 11 residues. DNA for the CDR3: TGCAGCGCAACAGGGGCCAATGGCTACACCTTC. It specifies CSATGANGYTF.

This clone was seen ten or more times. The V and J genes are TRBV4-1 and TRBJ1-4; TRBD1 matches at 8 bases. Germline values: CDR1 MGHRA, CDR2 YSYEKL. The CDR3 covers 16 residues. J lost 7 bases, V lost 1 base, and 8 bases had no gene match. Here the CDR3 reads CASSQVGPRGLEKLFF. As DNA, the CDR3 is TGCGCCAGCAGCCAAGTAGGCCCCAGGGGGCTTGAAAAACTGTTTTTT.

This clone has a count of ten or more. The chain combines TRBV6-1 with TRBJ2-1, with TRBD1 as a possible D gene (7 bases). Germline assignment: CDR1 MNHNS and CDR2 SASEGT. The CDR3 runs 14 residues. The V end was cut by 8 bases, the J end by 3 bases, with 14 bases between. The CDR3 DNA follows: TGTGCCAGCTCTGGAGGGACAGTCTACAATGAGCAGTTCTTC. Translated, it gives CASSGGTVYNEQFF.

By share, this clone ranks as medium-sized. The V and J genes are TRBV20-1 and TRBJ2-3; 8 bases match TRBD1. The CDR3 loop spans 15 amino acids. Germline V lookup: CDR1 DFQATT, CDR2 SNEGSKA (reference sequence). The CDR3 spells CSIERQGHSQDTQYF. The CDR3 DNA sequence: TGCAGCATAGAGAGACAGGGGCATTCGCAAGATACGCAGTATTTT.

This clone is medium-sized (0.01 to 0.1%) by share. The chain combines TRBV6-5 with TRBJ1-6, with D unclear. CDR3 length: 17 amino acids. In germline, CDR1 is MNHEY, CDR2 SVGAGI. The V gene lost 0 bases and the J gene lost 6 bases, with 15 bases spanning the gap. Here the CDR3 reads CASSYSTKRKSNSPLHF. The CDR3 coding sequence is TGTGCCAGCAGTTACTCGACCAAGAGGAAAAGTAATTCACCCCTCCACTTT.

This clone has a count of ten or more. The chain joins TRBV7-2 to TRBJ2-5; D is unclear. V lost 0 bases, J lost 5 bases, and 7 bases lay in between. Germline assignment: CDR1 SGHTA and CDR2 FQGNSA. The CDR3 spans 13 residues. CDR3 region: CASSLADRETQYF. CDR3 nucleotide sequence: TGTGCCAGCAGCTTAGCGGATCGCGAGACCCAGTACTTC. The complete variable domain, with remaining parts taken from reference TRBV7-2 and TRBJ2-5, reads GAGVSQSPSNKVTEKGKDVELRCDPISGHTALYWYRQSLGQGLEFLIYFQGNSAPDKSGLPSDRFSAERTGGSVSTLTIQRTQQEDSAVYLCASSLADRETQYFGPGTRLLVL.

CDR3 sequence reads: CASIVRGEQFF. DNA for the CDR3: TGTGCGTCGATCGTGAGGGGTGAGCAGTTCTTC. The chain has TRBV19 and TRBJ2-1; possibly TRBD1 or TRBD2 for D (5 bases each). This CDR3 spans 11 amino acids. The germline V gene encodes CDR1 LNHDA and CDR2 SQIVND (reference sequence).